A selection of T cell receptor beta chains follows, all from one sample in a study of OX40 agonist ivuxolimab in advanced cancers. Clones were sequenced by immunoSEQ multiplex PCR, and TCRdb holds only the in-frame ones, with some missing. The data hold 95,000 to 100,000 clones, with around 83% observed a single time. The sequences come from CD4+ or CD8+ T cells sorted from blood, collected in a trial of the OX40 agonist ivuxolimab. The origin of the receptors is an adult with an advanced solid tumor such as melanoma, head and neck, liver or kidney cancer. The CDR3 runs from the conserved cysteine through the conserved F or W. Expanded clones get a size class; other rows say once, few or many, or leave the size out.

CASSLRLAQNNEQFF | TRBJ2-1 | TRBV7-9 | -
CASSLRPPGDEQFF | TRBJ2-1 | TRBV27 | -
CSVASQGAGTDTQYF | TRBJ2-3 | TRBV29-1 | -
CASSQEKQGRNTIYF | TRBJ1-3 | TRBV14 | once
CASSKGQLAGIAEGTDTQYF | TRBJ2-3 | TRBV21-1 | -
CASSLTGWNSPLHF | TRBJ1-6 | TRBV5-6 | few
CSVAGENGGRTHEQYF | TRBJ2-7 | TRBV29-1 | -
CASSPELGTDTQYF | TRBJ2-3 | TRBV6-5 | -
CASSVGQDLMGSGNTIYF | TRBJ1-3 | TRBV9 | -
CASSFHGTGELFF | TRBJ2-2 | TRBV27 | -
CASSYSGVGQPQHF | TRBJ1-5 | TRBV6-6 | few
CASSVTGGRGDTQYF | TRBJ2-3 | TRBV5-6 | -